Each of the 28 T cell receptor beta chains below was sequenced from the same sample in a study of blood T cell repertoires in COVID-19. The table came from immunoSEQ multiplex PCR; TCRdb's copy has only in-frame clones and leaves some out. The sample lists 65,000 to 75,000 clones, about 81% occurring once. Sequenced input: peripheral blood. Source of these receptors: an elderly man with acute or convalescent COVID-19.

This sequence joins TRBV19 and TRBJ2-7, with 10 bases that match TRBD2. J lost 3 bases, V lost 8 bases, and 7 bases had no gene match. Germline V gene lookup returns CDR1 LNHDA and CDR2 SQIVND (reference sequence). CDR3 length: 14 residues. Written as DNA, the CDR3 is TGTGCCAGTTCAAGGGGGACTAGCGTCTACGAGCAGTACTTC. It yields the protein CASSRGTSVYEQYF.

This chain connects TRBV15 to TRBJ2-3; D might be TRBD1 (6 bases). The CDR3 extends over 17 amino acids. CDR1 and CDR2 from the germline V gene are LNHNV and YYDKDF (reference sequence). The V gene lost 1 base and the J gene lost 4 bases, with 18 bases spanning the gap. CDR3 DNA sequence: TGTGCCACCAGCAGAGGACCGGGACAAAGAGGCCCAGATACGCAGTATTTT. Protein: CATSRGPGQRGPDTQYF.

V usage is TRBV11-2 and J usage is TRBJ1-6; 8 bases are shared with TRBD1. V shed 5 bases and J 6 bases; nucleotides not matched to a gene: 6. The CDR3 covers 15 residues. Germline V lookup: CDR1 SGHAT, CDR2 FQNNGV. Here the CDR3 reads CASSLQGGSNSPLHF. In DNA form, the CDR3 reads TGTGCCAGCAGCCTACAGGGGGGAAGTAATTCACCCCTCCACTTT. The complete variable domain, with remaining parts taken from reference TRBV11-2 and TRBJ1-6, reads EAGVAQSPRYKIIEKRQSVAFWCNPISGHATLYWYQQILGQGPKLLIQFQNNGVVDDSQLPKDRFSAERLKGVDSTLKIQPAKLEDSAVYLCASSLQGGSNSPLHFGNGTRLTVT.

The chain employs TRBV28 and TRBJ2-7; 12 positions match TRBD2. The CDR3 runs 14 residues. CDR1 is MDHEN, CDR2 SYDVKM, per germline. Trimming at V came to 6 bases and at J to 6 bases, leaving 6 bases not matched to a gene. The CDR3 coding sequence is TGTGCCAGCAGACTAGCGGGAGGTAAAGGCGAGCAGTACTTC. It encodes CASRLAGGKGEQYF.

This chain joins TRBV5-4 and TRBJ1-4, with 8 bases lining up with TRBD1. Germline V CDR1 and CDR2: SGHNT, YYREEE (reference sequence). V lost 4 bases to trimming and J lost 8 bases; unmatched junction nucleotides: 7. The CDR3 covers 14 residues. CDR3 in amino acids: CASSQDRVSEKLFF. Here the CDR3 DNA reads TGTGCCAGCAGCCAGGACAGGGTATCGGAAAAACTGTTTTTT.

The V and J genes are TRBV7-9 and TRBJ1-3; unclear D gene. The CDR3 contains 14 residues. Trimming removed 11 bases at V and 6 bases at J, with 20 bases between. The germline V gene has CDR1 SEHNR and CDR2 FQNEAQ (reference sequence). In DNA form, the CDR3 reads TGTGCCGCGGGGAGGTCCGGGGTAGAAAACACCATATATTTT. Residues: CAAGRSGVENTIYF.

The V call is TRBV7-2, the J call TRBJ1-5; no definite D call. The CDR3 has 15 amino acids. Germline V gene sequence: CDR1 SGHTA, CDR2 FQGNSA. V lost 3 bases, J lost 7 bases, and 16 bases lay in between. This CDR3 reads CASSLYREGWQPQHF. The DNA of the CDR3 is TGTGCCAGCAGCTTGTACCGGGAGGGCTGGCAGCCCCAGCATTTT.

This clone is medium-sized by share. V usage is TRBV28 and J usage is TRBJ2-5; D remains unclear. Per the germline V gene, CDR1 is MDHEN and CDR2 is SYDVKM. The CDR3 runs to 14 residues. V lost 1 base, J lost 0 bases, and 6 bases lay in between. The CDR3 bases are TGTGCCAGCAGTTTATATGCAGACCAAGAGACCCAGTACTTC. Amino acid sequence: CASSLYADQETQYF.

The V gene is TRBV6-5, the J gene TRBJ1-2; D may be TRBD1 (5 bases). The CDR3 sequence is 12 residues long. V was clipped by 6 bases and J by 8 bases, with 13 bases between them. CDR1 is MNHEY, CDR2 SVGAGI, per germline. The CDR3 reads CASRSGASGYTF. The DNA for the CDR3 is TGTGCCAGCAGGAGCGGGGCGTCGGGCTACACCTTC.

J is TRBJ1-5 and V is TRBV19, with D perhaps matching TRBD1 (5 bases). CDR3 size: 17 residues. Germline-derived CDR1 and CDR2 are LNHDA and SQIVND (reference sequence). The V and J ends lost 10 bases and 5 bases respectively, with 27 bases between them. CDR3 loop: CATSGRRTGSDHQPQHF. The CDR3, as DNA: TGTGCCACCTCGGGACGGAGGACCGGGAGTGATCATCAGCCCCAGCATTTT.

This clone was detected once. This chain uses TRBV29-1 with TRBJ1-2; 11 bases fit TRBD1. The CDR3 totals 15 residues. The V gene end was trimmed by 6 bases and the J gene end by 4 bases; junction bases not matched to a gene: 10. Germline V gene sequence: CDR1 SQVTM, CDR2 ANQGSEA. In nucleotides, the CDR3 is TGCAGCGTACCGGACAGGGGGCGCGGGAGCTATGGCTACACCTTC. Translating it yields CSVPDRGRGSYGYTF. The full variable domain, with the rest looked up from reference TRBV29-1 and TRBJ1-2, is SAVISQKPSRDICQRGTSLTIQCQVDSQVTMMFWYRQQPGQSLTLIATANQGSEATYESGFVIDKFPISRPNLTFSTLTVSNMSPEDSSIYLCSVPDRGRGSYGYTFGSGTRLTVV.

The genes are TRBV7-2 and TRBJ2-7, with unresolved D. V was clipped by 3 bases and J by 0 bases, with 12 bases between them. Germline-derived CDR1 and CDR2 are SGHTA and FQGNSA. The CDR3 has 15 residues. The CDR3 region is CASSFTGSPSYEQYF. CDR3 coding DNA: TGTGCCAGCAGCTTCACCGGGTCGCCCTCCTACGAGCAGTACTTC. Complete variable domain (other parts from reference TRBV7-2 and TRBJ2-7): GAGVSQSPSNKVTEKGKDVELRCDPISGHTALYWYRQSLGQGLEFLIYFQGNSAPDKSGLPSDRFSAERTGGSVSTLTIQRTQQEDSAVYLCASSFTGSPSYEQYFGPGTRLTVT.

The V and J genes are TRBV6-6 and TRBJ1-1, with TRBD1 matching over 8 bases. V shed 6 bases, J shed 3 bases, and the junction held 3 bases outside the gene matches. Germline CDR1 MNHNY, CDR2 SVGAGI (reference sequence). The CDR3 runs 13 residues. The CDR3 sequence: CASRLDRDTEAFF. The CDR3, as DNA: TGTGCCAGCAGATTGGACAGGGACACTGAAGCTTTCTTT.

This sequence joins TRBV28 and TRBJ2-7, with a possible D match to TRBD1 (6 bases). Germline assignment: CDR1 MDHEN and CDR2 SYDVKM. Trimming left V 2 bases short and J 3 bases short, with 11 bases between. The CDR3 runs to 14 residues. This CDR3 is CASSLPSGVYEQYF. DNA for the CDR3: TGTGCCAGCAGTTTACCATCAGGGGTCTACGAGCAGTACTTC.

The chain couples TRBV10-3 to TRBJ2-5; 11 nucleotides line up with TRBD2. This CDR3 is 14 amino acids long. V shed 10 bases, J shed 0 bases, and the junction held 4 bases outside the gene matches. The germline V gene has CDR1 ENHRY and CDR2 SYGVKD. This chain's CDR3 is CATGTSGNQETQYF. In nucleotides, the CDR3 is TGTGCCACCGGGACTAGCGGAAACCAAGAGACCCAGTACTTC.

Comments on this clone: Other nucleotide sequences in the sample specify the same CDR3. V gene TRBV7-2 combines with J gene TRBJ1-1, with D perhaps TRBD1 (6 bases). The germline gives CDR1 SGHTA, CDR2 FQGNSA. CDR3 length: 13 amino acids. V was clipped by 4 bases and J by 2 bases, with 8 bases between them. Written as DNA, the CDR3 is TGTGCCAGCAGCTCACAGGGCAACACTGAAGCTTTCTTT. This sequence encodes CASSSQGNTEAFF.

This clone was seen a handful of times. The V call is TRBV25-1, the J call TRBJ1-6; maybe TRBD1 (6 bases). Per the germline V gene, CDR1 is MGHDK and CDR2 is SYGVNS. The V gene lost 9 bases and the J gene lost 7 bases, with 10 bases spanning the gap. CDR3 length equals 12 residues. CDR3 DNA: TGTGCCAGTGCTAGGGGGAATTCACCCCTCCACTTT. Protein: CASARGNSPLHF.

V usage is TRBV7-2 and J usage is TRBJ1-6; D is perhaps TRBD1 (5 bases). CDR3 size: 16 residues. The germline V gene encodes CDR1 SGHTA and CDR2 FQGNSA. Trimming removed 1 base from V and 9 bases from J, with 16 bases in between. The CDR3 reads CASSLGYGGRLSPLHF. For the CDR3, the DNA is TGTGCCAGCAGCTTAGGCTACGGGGGGAGGCTTTCACCCCTCCACTTT.

This chain uses TRBV7-9 with TRBJ2-7; unclear D gene. V was pared by 0 bases and J by 1 base, with 4 bases between. Germline CDR1 is SEHNR and CDR2 is FQNEAQ (reference sequence). The CDR3 spans 13 residues. CDR3 bases: TGTGCCAGCAGCTTAGCGAGGTCCTACGAGCAGTACTTC. Its protein is CASSLARSYEQYF.

This rearrangement joins TRBV28 to TRBJ2-7; 9 bases line up with TRBD2. The CDR3 loop spans 16 amino acids. Germline loops: CDR1 MDHEN, CDR2 SYDVKM. J was trimmed by 3 bases and V by 7 bases; bases with no gene match: 13. This CDR3 reads CASTLLRLAGIYEQYF. The CDR3 DNA reads TGTGCCAGCACCCTACTGCGCCTAGCGGGGATCTACGAGCAGTACTTC.

The J gene is TRBJ2-7, the V gene TRBV7-2; 11 positions match TRBD2. The CDR3 consists of 15 residues. Germline trimming cut 0 bases from V and 6 bases from J; bases unmatched to any gene: 4. From germline, CDR1 is SGHTA and CDR2 FQGNSA. CDR3 protein: CASSLALAGAGEQYF. DNA of the CDR3: TGTGCCAGCAGCTTAGCACTAGCGGGAGCGGGCGAGCAGTACTTC.

V gene TRBV4-1 combines with J gene TRBJ2-2, with TRBD1 as a possible D gene (7 bases). The CDR3 extends over 16 amino acids. V was pared by 6 bases and J by 4 bases, with 18 bases between. Germline assignment: CDR1 MGHRA and CDR2 YSYEKL. The CDR3 protein is CASRRRGATPTGELFF. The CDR3 DNA follows: TGCGCCAGCAGACGCAGGGGGGCGACACCCACCGGGGAGCTGTTTTTT.

The chain joins TRBV19 to TRBJ1-5; 9 bases fit TRBD1. CDR3 size: 16 residues. V was clipped by 6 bases and J by 7 bases; unmatched bases: 13. Germline-derived CDR1 and CDR2 are LNHDA and SQIVND (reference sequence). CDR3 loop: CASRAGTGFRDQPQHF. DNA for the CDR3: TGTGCCAGTAGGGCCGGGACAGGGTTCAGGGACCAGCCCCAGCATTTT.

J is TRBJ2-6 and V is TRBV7-8; 9 bases map to TRBD1. This CDR3 comprises 18 residues. J lost 1 base, V lost 4 bases, and 8 bases had no gene match. CDR1 is SGHVS and CDR2 is FQNEAQ in the germline V gene. The CDR3 sequence is CASSSSPGTGSGANVLTF. The CDR3 DNA sequence: TGTGCCAGCAGCTCCAGTCCCGGGACAGGGTCTGGGGCCAACGTCCTGACTTTC.

This clone was seen just once. The CDR3 is CAINQGTGEDGYTF. CDR3 in DNA: TGTGCCATCAACCAGGGCACGGGGGAGGATGGCTACACCTTC. The chain carries TRBV10-3 and TRBJ1-2; TRBD1 might be the D (5 bases). The V end was cut by 7 bases, the J end by 6 bases, with 18 bases between. CDR1 is ENHRY and CDR2 is SYGVKD in the germline V gene. CDR3 length: 14 residues.

The chain employs TRBV30 and TRBJ1-3; no definite D call. Germline V CDR1 and CDR2: GTSNPN, SVGIG (reference sequence). The V end was cut by 2 bases, the J end by 0 bases, with 5 bases between. The CDR3 totals 13 residues. CDR3 in DNA: TGTGCCTGGAGTATCAACTCTGGAAACACCATATATTTT. It encodes CAWSINSGNTIYF. Drawing the rest from reference TRBV30 and TRBJ1-3, the complete variable domain is SQTIHQWPATLVQPVGSPLSLECTVEGTSNPNLYWYRQAAGRGLQLLFYSVGIGQISSEVPQNLSASRPQDRQFILSSKKLLLSDSGFYLCAWSINSGNTIYFGEGSWLTVV.

V is TRBV19 and J is TRBJ1-3; 9 bases line up with TRBD1. Trimming took 8 bases from V and 2 from J; bases not matched to a gene: 16. There are 18 residues in the CDR3. Germline assignment: CDR1 LNHDA and CDR2 SQIVND (reference sequence). CDR3 region: CASGIRGRQGVAGNTIYF. CDR3 DNA: TGTGCCAGTGGAATTAGGGGCAGACAGGGGGTCGCTGGAAACACCATATATTTT.

The genes are TRBV4-2 and TRBJ1-4; 7 bases agree with TRBD1. J was trimmed by 8 bases and V by 1 base; bases with no gene match: 7. CDR1 is LGHNA, CDR2 YNFKEQ, per germline. The CDR3 runs 15 residues. The CDR3 DNA is TGTGCCAGCAGCCAAGGCGGGGCAGGGGGGGAAAAACTGTTTTTT. Translating it yields CASSQGGAGGEKLFF.